This T cell receptor beta chain derives from a study of shared clonotypes between healthy human individuals. A word on this clone: Its antigen is not identified.

CDR1 is MDHEN and CDR2 is SYDVKM in the germline V gene. Trimming at V came to 6 bases and at J to 6 bases, leaving 9 bases not matched to a gene. There are 14 residues in the CDR3. Study observations and caveats: Rarefaction demonstrated incomplete sorted-subset sequencing despite large depth.

Genomic DNA from each subset was divided evenly over several immunoSEQ plates. Measured with immunoSEQ multiplex PCR; TCRdb has only the in-frame clones, and not every one. The table shows 2 million to 2.5 million clones, with just under 95% occurring only once. Sequenced material: naive CD4+ T cells from PBMCs. Sample subset: CD45RA+ positively selected. The gene calls are TRBV28 and TRBJ2-7; 9 bases align to TRBD1. The receptor's source is a man aged 18 to 35 in good health. Some clones in this sample may be carry-over from other donors' samples. CDR3 DNA: TGTGCCAGCAGCCCGGGACAGGGCATCAGCGAGCAGTACTTC. Residues: CASSPGQGISEQYF.